This TCR beta chain derives from a study of T-cell reconstitution after alpha-beta-depleted transplantation in children. Study-level results: Surviving thymic progenitors and recipient T cells were the source of high TCRbeta diversity at day 60 in some patients. At the one-year point after transplant, T-cell counts and TCRbeta diversity were found to come mostly from T cells that had been newly produced. Reported findings indicate that, about two months after transplant, alpha-beta T cells came from several hundred expanded clones, which were derived from non-depleted graft cells.

As it was prepared, the TCRbeta library received unique molecular identifiers. In TCRdb, the PCR reads were re-called with MiXCR into one record per CDR3 protein. The sample yields about 250,000 distinct CDR3 sequences, 20% to 30% seen once. On this clonotype itself: Its target is not known.

Germline assignment: CDR1 LGHDT and CDR2 YNNKEL (reference sequence). V was pared by 2 bases and J by 1 base, with 1 base of the junction left unmatched. The CDR3 consists of 15 residues. The sequence derives from a female patient aged 2-15 years who had a stem cell transplant for congenital amegakaryocytic thrombocytopenia, so the T cells may come from the graft donor. This rearrangement joins TRBV3-1 to TRBJ2-1, with 8 nucleotides matching TRBD2. The sequenced sample was PBMCs, mostly from graft donor cells, obtained 360 days after TCRalphabeta/CD19-depleted stem cell transplant. This CDR3 reads CASSQSGGSYNEQFF. As DNA, the CDR3 is TGTGCCAGCAGCCAAAGCGGGGGATCCTACAATGAGCAGTTCTTC.